This T cell receptor beta chain is drawn from a study of shared clonotypes between healthy human individuals. The protocol was immunoSEQ multiplex PCR, while the TCRdb copy is restricted to in-frame clones and leaves out a portion. The profile covers roughly 720,000 clones, with 80% to 95% appearing a single time and 34% taken by the ten largest. The CDR3 has 16 residues. V trimming: 1 base; J trimming: 3 bases; junction bases outside the gene matches: 6. Germline CDR1 SGHTA, CDR2 FQGNSA. The TCR originated in a man between 18 and 35 years old in good health. Some clones in this sample may be carry-over from other donors' samples. Sequenced sample: memory CD8+ T cells from PBMCs. Subset described: CD45RO+ cells pooled with CCR7-negative TemRA cells. The chain uses TRBV7-2 and TRBJ2-1; 7 bases map to TRBD2. The CDR3 sequence is CASSLGVAGNYNEQFF. The CDR3 nucleotides read TGTGCCAGCAGCTTAGGGGTAGCGGGTAACTACAATGAGCAGTTCTTC. The full variable domain, with the rest looked up from reference TRBV7-2 and TRBJ2-1, is GAGVSQSPSNKVTEKGKDVELRCDPISGHTALYWYRQSLGQGLEFLIYFQGNSAPDKSGLPSDRFSAERTGGSVSTLTIQRTQQEDSAVYLCASSLGVAGNYNEQFFGPGTRLTVL.